The clone carrying this T cell receptor beta chain was recorded once. Its matching antigen is unknown. TCRdb called the RT-PCR reads again in MiXCR, with one record for every CDR3 protein. The table has around 530 distinct CDR3 sequences, around 64% seen once. This entry belongs to a study of yellow fever vaccine responses in identical twins. The CDR3 totals 16 residues. With V trimmed by 4 bases and J by 4 bases, 9 bases remained unmatched. Germline CDR1 and CDR2: ENHRY and SYGVKD. Study results and limitations: Vaccine T cell responses of twins reportedly seemed partly convergent and partly personalized.

The V call is TRBV10-3, the J call TRBJ1-2; 10 nucleotides line up with TRBD1. This TCR came from a female donor who received the yellow fever vaccine. Sequences were derived from T cells from blood (PBMCs), unsorted or a sorted subset (not recorded which), sampled before or after yellow fever vaccination (not recorded which). CDR3 sequence reads: CAISAGTGAPTYGYTF. The CDR3 nucleotides are TGTGCCATCAGTGCGGGGACAGGGGCCCCCACCTATGGCTACACCTTC.